Below, one TCR beta chain is given with its context. This clone's antigen is unknown. Per-base quality was not reported, and no clone a single base away is much larger than it. These data belong to a study of blood T cell repertoires in COVID-19 (dated by TCRdb to 2020 to 2021). With respect to the entire study: Samples covering the acute and convalescent phases of COVID-19 were provided by collaborators in the United States, Italy and Spain. Where available, HLA class I and class II types were obtained from metadata supplied by the sample provider rather than from assay-based typing. Samples came from the ongoing ImmuneRACE study (first 160 participants) plus 1,254 subjects from 6 global collaborators. Deeply sampled blood TCRbeta repertoires from subjects exposed to, actively infected with, or recovered from COVID-19 were included in the dataset. The repertoires were released in a freely available public database meant as a resource for research on the immune response to SARS-CoV-2. Nearly every sample came with metadata listing a de-identified subject ID, COVID-19 status, age in years and sex. The material from the prospective study consisted of cDNA or gDNA derived from T cells, B-cell-depleted T cells, or PBMCs. Paper-wide results and their limitations: The amount of clinical and demographic metadata varied by source and participant and was provided uncurated.

Collaborating institutions collected whole blood in K2EDTA tubes following their own protocols. For TCRbeta analysis, collaborator samples were shipped as frozen whole blood, as isolated PBMCs, or as DNA extracted from either sample type. Taken from the germline V gene, the CDR1 and CDR2 loops are KGHSH and LQKENI. The CDR3 holds 14 amino acids from the cysteine to the phenylalanine. Only the CDR3 region is kept as DNA, spanning 42 bases read in frame from base 1. Relative to germline, V is 5 bases shorter and J is 2 bases shorter, with 12 bases between their ends. TCRbeta CDR3 regions were amplified from genomic DNA using the immunoSEQ Assay, a bias-controlled multiplex PCR. In the original analysis: Within the assay, amplification of reference gene primers was used to estimate how many nucleated cells each sample contained. To quantify the absolute abundance of each unique TCRbeta CDR3 rearrangement, sequence reads were collapsed and filtered. For each sample, productive Simpson clonality was calculated by taking the square root of Simpson's diversity index across productive rearrangements. TCRdb obtained this table from immuneACCESS and retained in-frame rearrangements with V and J assigned. These tables miss some clones; where compared with another copy, unresolved V genes account for less than half of the shortfall, and the remainder is unexplained. V, J and clone size were drawn from that table, and D and trimming were deduced from the DNA. Counted in this sample were roughly 60,000 clones; 90% to 95% of them appeared once. The top ten clones comprise 4.6% of the sample.

Input material: peripheral blood. This clonotype was sampled from a man aged 45-65 years with active COVID-19. The chain is made from TRBV18 and TRBJ1-2; the D region possibly corresponds to TRBD1 (6 bases align). The DNA sequence is TGTGCCAGCTCAATACAGGGACGCAACTATGGCTACACCTTC. Its protein is CASSIQGRNYGYTF.